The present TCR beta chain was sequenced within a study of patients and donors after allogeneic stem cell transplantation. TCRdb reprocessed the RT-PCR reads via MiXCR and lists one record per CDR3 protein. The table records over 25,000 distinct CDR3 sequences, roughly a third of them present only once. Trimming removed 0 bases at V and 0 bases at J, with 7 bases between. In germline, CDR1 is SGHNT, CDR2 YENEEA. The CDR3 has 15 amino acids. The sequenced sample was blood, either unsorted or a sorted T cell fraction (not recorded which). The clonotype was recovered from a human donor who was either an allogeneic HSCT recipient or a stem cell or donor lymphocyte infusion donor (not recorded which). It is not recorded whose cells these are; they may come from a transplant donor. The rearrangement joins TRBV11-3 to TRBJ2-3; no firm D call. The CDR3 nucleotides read TGTGCCAGCAGCTTAGACCCCGGGAGCACAGATACGCAGTATTTT. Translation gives CASSLDPGSTDTQYF.